The sequence of this T cell receptor beta chain was determined in a study of metastatic and nonmetastatic thyroid tumors. Study context: Malignant thyroid and benign thyroid patients provided blood and tumor or nodule tissue whose repertoires were compared.

Each patient went into thyroid surgery without having received any treatment. Original methodology: Across clinicopathological groups, CDR3 differences served as the basis for building a distant-metastasis classifier for papillary thyroid cancer. With MiXCR, TCRdb called clones anew from the PCR reads. V and J calls and clone size were set by TCRdb, not the authors. The repertoire consists of approximately 21,000 clones, with 23% occurring once and the leading ten covering about two thirds. CDR1 is SNHLY and CDR2 is FYNNEI in the germline V gene. Trimming took 7 bases from V and 2 from J; bases not matched to a gene: 3. The CDR3 has 13 residues. This clone was seen repeatedly, ten times or more. Its target is unknown. Study-level points and caveats: In both blood and tumor samples, TCR beta diversity was reported significantly higher for malignant than benign nodules.

The sample taken for sequencing was blood. The chain is built from TRBV2 and TRBJ2-7, with 9 bases fitting TRBD1. The receptor was derived from a male donor with papillary thyroid cancer or a benign thyroid nodule (not recorded which). Some clones in this sample may be carry-over from other donors' samples. CDR3: CASTRQGAYEQYF. The DNA for the CDR3 is TGTGCCAGCACGAGACAGGGGGCCTACGAGCAGTACTTC.